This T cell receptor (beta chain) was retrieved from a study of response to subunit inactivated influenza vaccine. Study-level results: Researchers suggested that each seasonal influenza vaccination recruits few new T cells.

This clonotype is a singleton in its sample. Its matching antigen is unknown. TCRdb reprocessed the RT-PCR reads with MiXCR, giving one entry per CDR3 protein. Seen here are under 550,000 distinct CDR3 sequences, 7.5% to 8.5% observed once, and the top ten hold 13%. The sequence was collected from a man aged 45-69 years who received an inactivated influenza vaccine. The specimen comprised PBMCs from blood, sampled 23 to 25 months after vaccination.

As DNA, the CDR3 is TGTGCCAGCAGCCGCCTGTATGGGGGCACAGATACGCAGTATTTT. Translated, it gives CASSRLYGGTDTQYF. The chain couples TRBV7-2 to TRBJ2-3; no reliable D call. Germline-derived CDR1 and CDR2 are SGHTA and FQGNSA. The CDR3 covers 15 residues. The V end lost 5 bases, the J end lost 1 base, and 13 bases lay between the germline ends.